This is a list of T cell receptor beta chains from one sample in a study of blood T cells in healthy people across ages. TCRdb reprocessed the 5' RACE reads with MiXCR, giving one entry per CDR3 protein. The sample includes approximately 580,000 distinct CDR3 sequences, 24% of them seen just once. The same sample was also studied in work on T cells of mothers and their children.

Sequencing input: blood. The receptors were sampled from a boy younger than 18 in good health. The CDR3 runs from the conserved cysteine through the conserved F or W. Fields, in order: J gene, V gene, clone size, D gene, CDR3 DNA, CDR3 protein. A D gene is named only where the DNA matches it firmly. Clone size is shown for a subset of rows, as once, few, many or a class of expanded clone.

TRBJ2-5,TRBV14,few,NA,TGTGCCAGCAGCCTCCCAGGGACCTCCCAAGAGACCCAGTACTTC,CASSLPGTSQETQYF
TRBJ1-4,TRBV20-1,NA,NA,TGCAGTGCTAGAGACCCAATATCTAGGGCTAATGAAAAACTGTTTTTT,CSARDPISRANEKLFF
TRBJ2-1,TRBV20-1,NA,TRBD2,TGCAGTGCTAGAACCCTGGACGGCGGGGGTGGTTGGGATGAGCAGTTCTTC,CSARTLDGGGGWDEQFF
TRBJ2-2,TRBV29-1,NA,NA,TGCAGCGTTTACGTAAAGAACACCGGGGAGCTGTTTTTT,CSVYVKNTGELFF
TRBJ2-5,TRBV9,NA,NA,TGTGCCAGCAGCGACGGTCCTCTACAAGAGACCCAGTACTTC,CASSDGPLQETQYF
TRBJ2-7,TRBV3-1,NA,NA,TGTGCCAGCAGCCAGAATACGGACAGTTGGGTTTCCGAGCAGTACTTC,CASSQNTDSWVSEQYF
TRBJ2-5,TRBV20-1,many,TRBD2,TGCAGTGCTAGAGGTAGCGGGGGGGCCGAGAAGACCCAGTACTTC,CSARGSGGAEKTQYF
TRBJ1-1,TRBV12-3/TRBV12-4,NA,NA,TGTGCCAGCAGTTTTGGGGGGGTTAACACTGAAGCTTTCTTT,CASSFGGVNTEAFF
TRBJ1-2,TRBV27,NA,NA,TGTGCCAGCAGTTTGGGAGGGCAGCCCTATGGCTACACCTTC,CASSLGGQPYGYTF
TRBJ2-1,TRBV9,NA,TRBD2,TGTGCCAGCAGCGTAGCTAGCGGCGCGGGAGGGCTTTCAAATGAGCAGTTCTTC,CASSVASGAGGLSNEQFF
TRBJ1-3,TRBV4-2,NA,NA,TGTGCCAGCAGCCAAGAACATACTGGAAACACCATATATTTT,CASSQEHTGNTIYF
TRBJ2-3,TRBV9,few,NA,TGTGCCAGCAGCGGGGGTGGACGGCCCAGCACAGATACGCAGTATTTT,CASSGGGRPSTDTQYF
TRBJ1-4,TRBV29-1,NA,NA,TGCAGCGTACGACAGGATAATGAAAAACTGTTTTTT,CSVRQDNEKLFF
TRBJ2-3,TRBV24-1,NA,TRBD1,TGTGCCACGAATGACAGGGAATACACAGATACGCAGTATTTT,CATNDREYTDTQYF
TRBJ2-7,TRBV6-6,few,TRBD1,TGTGCCAGCAGTACACTTCACAGGGGCTACGAGCAGTACTTC,CASSTLHRGYEQYF
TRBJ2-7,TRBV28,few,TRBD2,TGTGCCAGCGTGGGGGTAGCGGGAGCGGGTTACGAGCAGTACTTC,CASVGVAGAGYEQYF
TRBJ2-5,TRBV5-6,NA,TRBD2,TGTGCCAGCAGCTTGAGGAAGGTAGCGGGGGGGCGCCAAGAGACCCAGTACTTC,CASSLRKVAGGRQETQYF
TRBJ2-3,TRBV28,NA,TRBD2,TGTGCCAGCAGTCTTGGCTCCTTAGCGGGAAGGACAGATACGCAGTATTTT,CASSLGSLAGRTDTQYF
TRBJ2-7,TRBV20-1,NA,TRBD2,TGCAGTGCTAGACTAGCGGGGGGTCGCTACGAGCAGTACTTC,CSARLAGGRYEQYF
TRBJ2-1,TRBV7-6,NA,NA,TGTGCCAGCAGCAAGCGGTACGGCGGTCCTTCCTACAATGAGCAGTTCTTC,CASSKRYGGPSYNEQFF
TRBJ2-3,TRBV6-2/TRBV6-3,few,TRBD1,TGTGCCAGCAGTCAAGTACAGGGGTGGGCAGATACGCAGTATTTT,CASSQVQGWADTQYF
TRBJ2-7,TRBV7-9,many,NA,TGTGCCAGCAGCTCCCGGGACTTCACATACGAGCAGTACTTC,CASSSRDFTYEQYF
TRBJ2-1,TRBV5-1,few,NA,TGCGCCAGCAGCTTGGGGCCGGGACACCAAGTAAGGGAGCAGTTCTTC,CASSLGPGHQVREQFF
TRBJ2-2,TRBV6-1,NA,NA,TGTGCCAGCACGAAAGAAAACACCGGGGAGCTGTTTTTT,CASTKENTGELFF
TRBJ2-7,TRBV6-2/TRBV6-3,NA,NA,TGTGCCAGCAGTTACTCTCCGAAGGAGCAGTACTTC,CASSYSPKEQYF
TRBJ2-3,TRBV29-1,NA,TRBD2,TGCAGCGTTGAAGAGGCGACTAGCACGGATACGCAGTATTTT,CSVEEATSTDTQYF
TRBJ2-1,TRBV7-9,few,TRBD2,TGTGCCCTCTCAGTCGGGACTAGCGCGGTCTACAATGAGCAGTTCTTC,CALSVGTSAVYNEQFF
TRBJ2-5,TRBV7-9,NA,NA,TGTGCCAGCAGCTCGATGACAGGCCCTCAGACGGGGACCCAGTACTTC,CASSSMTGPQTGTQYF
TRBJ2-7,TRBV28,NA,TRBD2,TGTGCCAGCAGTTCCCTAGCGGGGCCTAGAAACGAGCAGTACTTC,CASSSLAGPRNEQYF
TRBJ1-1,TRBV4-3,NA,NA,TGCGCCAGCAGCCAAGATGAGGTCTTGAACACTGAAGCTTTCTTT,CASSQDEVLNTEAFF
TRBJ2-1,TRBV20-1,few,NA,TGCAGTGCGATACCCGGGGGAGTGCAGTTCTTC,CSAIPGGVQFF
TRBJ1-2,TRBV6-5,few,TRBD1,TGTGCCAGCAGACAACCGGGACAGAAAATTGCCTACACCTTC,CASRQPGQKIAYTF